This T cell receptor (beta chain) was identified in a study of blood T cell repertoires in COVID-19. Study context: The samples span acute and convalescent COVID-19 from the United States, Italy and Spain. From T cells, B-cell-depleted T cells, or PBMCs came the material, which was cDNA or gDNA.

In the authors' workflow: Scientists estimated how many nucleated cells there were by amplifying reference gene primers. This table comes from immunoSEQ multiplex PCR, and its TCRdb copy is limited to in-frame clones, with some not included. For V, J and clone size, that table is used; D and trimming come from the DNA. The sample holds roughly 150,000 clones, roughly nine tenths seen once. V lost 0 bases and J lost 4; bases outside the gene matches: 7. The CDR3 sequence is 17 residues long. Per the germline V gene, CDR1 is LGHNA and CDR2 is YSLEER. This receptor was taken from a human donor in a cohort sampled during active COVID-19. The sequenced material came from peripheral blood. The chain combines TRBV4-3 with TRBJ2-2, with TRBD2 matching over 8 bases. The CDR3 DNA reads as TGCGCCAGCAGCCAAGAGGAACCGGGGGGGCGCACCGGGGAGCTGTTTTTT. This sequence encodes CASSQEEPGGRTGELFF.